What follows are 3 T cell receptor beta chains derived from one specimen sequenced in a study of blood T cell repertoires in COVID-19. The assay was immunoSEQ multiplex PCR, and TCRdb's table has in-frame clones only and misses some. This sample carries hundreds of thousands of clones, around 88% of them seen once, and the ten largest clones take about 6.1%. Sequenced sample: PBMCs or T cells enriched from blood (not recorded which). Receptors originate from a woman in her 40s who had recovered from COVID-19.

The V and J genes are TRBV29-1 and TRBJ2-1, with D possibly being TRBD2 (6 bases). The CDR3 covers 13 residues. Germline V gene lookup returns CDR1 SQVTM and CDR2 ANQGSEA. Trimming took 7 bases from V and 0 from J, leaving 10 bases between them. The CDR3 is CSASESSYNEQFF. The DNA for the CDR3 is TGCAGCGCTAGCGAGAGCTCCTACAATGAGCAGTTCTTC.

The chain has TRBV19 and TRBJ2-7, with D hard to call. This CDR3 has 13 amino acids. The V gene's germline CDR1 is LNHDA and CDR2 SQIVND (reference sequence). V lost 3 bases and J 2 bases, leaving 8 bases between the germline ends. CDR3 DNA sequence: TGTGCCAGTAGTATCCCTCCAGCCTACGAGCAGTACTTC. Its protein product is CASSIPPAYEQYF. Variable domain in full (rest from reference TRBV19 and TRBJ2-7): DGGITQSPKYLFRKEGQNVTLSCEQNLNHDAMYWYRQDPGQGLRLIYYSQIVNDFQKGDIAEGYSVSREKKESFPLTVTSAQKNPTAFYLCASSIPPAYEQYFGPGTRLTVT.

V is TRBV6-2 or TRBV6-3 and J is TRBJ2-7; D not certain. This CDR3 is built from 14 residues. CDR1 is MNHEY, CDR2 SVGEGT, per germline. The germline V and J ends were trimmed by 2 bases and 4 bases, with 12 bases remaining between them. The CDR3 DNA sequence: TGTGCCAGCAGTTACCCCGCCGAGCTATACGAGCAGTACTTC. Translation: CASSYPAELYEQYF.